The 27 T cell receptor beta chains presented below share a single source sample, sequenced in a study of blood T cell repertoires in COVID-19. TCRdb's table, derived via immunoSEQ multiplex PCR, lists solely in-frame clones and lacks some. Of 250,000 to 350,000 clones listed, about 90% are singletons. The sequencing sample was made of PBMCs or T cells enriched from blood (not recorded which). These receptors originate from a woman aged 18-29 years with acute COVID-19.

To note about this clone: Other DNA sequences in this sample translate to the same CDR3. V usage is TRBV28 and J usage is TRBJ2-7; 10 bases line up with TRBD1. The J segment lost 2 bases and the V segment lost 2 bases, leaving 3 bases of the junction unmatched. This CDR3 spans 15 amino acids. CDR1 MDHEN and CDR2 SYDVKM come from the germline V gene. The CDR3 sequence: CASSLPGQGAYEQYF. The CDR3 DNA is TGTGCCAGCAGTTTACCCGGACAGGGGGCCTACGAGCAGTACTTC.

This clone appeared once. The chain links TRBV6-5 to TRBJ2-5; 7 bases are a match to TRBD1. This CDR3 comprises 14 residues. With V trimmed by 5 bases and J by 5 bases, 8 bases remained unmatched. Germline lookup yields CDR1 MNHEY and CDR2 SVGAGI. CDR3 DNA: TGTGCCAGCAGTAGCAGACAGGGCGGGGAGACCCAGTACTTC. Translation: CASSSRQGGETQYF.

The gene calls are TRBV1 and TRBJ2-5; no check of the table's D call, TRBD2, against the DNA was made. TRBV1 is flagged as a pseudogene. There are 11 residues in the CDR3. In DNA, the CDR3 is TGCACCAGCAGCCTACAAGAGACCCAGTACTTC. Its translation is CTSSLQETQYF.

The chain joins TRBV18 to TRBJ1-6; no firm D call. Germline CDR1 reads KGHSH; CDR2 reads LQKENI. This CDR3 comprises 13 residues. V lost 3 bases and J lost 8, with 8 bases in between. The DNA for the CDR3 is TGTGCCAGCTCACCGTCTCGGGATTCACCCCTCCACTTT. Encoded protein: CASSPSRDSPLHF.

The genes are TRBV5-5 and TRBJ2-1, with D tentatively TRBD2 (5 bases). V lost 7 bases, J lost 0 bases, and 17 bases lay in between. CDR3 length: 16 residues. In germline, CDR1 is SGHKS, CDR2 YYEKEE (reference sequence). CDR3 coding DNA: TGTGCCAGCGGGAGCAGCTGGGGAAGCTCCTACAATGAGCAGTTCTTC. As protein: CASGSSWGSSYNEQFF. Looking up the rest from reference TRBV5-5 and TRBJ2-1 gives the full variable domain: DAGVTQSPTHLIKTRGQQVTLRCSPISGHKSVSWYQQVLGQGPQFIFQYYEKEERGRGNFPDRFSARQFPNYSSELNVNALLLGDSALYLCASGSSWGSSYNEQFFGPGTRLTVL.

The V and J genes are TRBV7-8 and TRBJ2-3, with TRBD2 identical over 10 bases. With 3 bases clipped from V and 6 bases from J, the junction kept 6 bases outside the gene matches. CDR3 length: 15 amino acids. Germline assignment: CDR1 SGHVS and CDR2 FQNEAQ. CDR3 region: CASSFVAGGTDTQYF. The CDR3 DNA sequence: TGTGCCAGCAGCTTCGTAGCGGGAGGTACTGATACGCAGTATTTT.

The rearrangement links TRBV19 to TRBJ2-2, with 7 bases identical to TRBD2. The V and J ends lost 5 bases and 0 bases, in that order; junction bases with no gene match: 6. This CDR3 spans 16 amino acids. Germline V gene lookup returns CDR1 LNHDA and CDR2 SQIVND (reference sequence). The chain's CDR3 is CASSVTSVSNTGELFF. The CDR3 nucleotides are TGTGCCAGTAGTGTAACTAGCGTATCGAACACCGGGGAGCTGTTTTTT.

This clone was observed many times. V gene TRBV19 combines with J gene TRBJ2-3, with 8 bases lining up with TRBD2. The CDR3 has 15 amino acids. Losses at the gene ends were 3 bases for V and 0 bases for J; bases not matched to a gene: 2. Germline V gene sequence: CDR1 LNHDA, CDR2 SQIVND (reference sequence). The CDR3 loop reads CASSIERESTDTQYF. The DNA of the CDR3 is TGTGCCAGTAGTATTGAGCGGGAGAGCACAGATACGCAGTATTTT.

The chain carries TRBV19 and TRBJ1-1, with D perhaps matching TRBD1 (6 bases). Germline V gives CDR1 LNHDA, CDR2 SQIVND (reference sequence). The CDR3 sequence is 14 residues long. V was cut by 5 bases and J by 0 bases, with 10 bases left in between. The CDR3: CASSLDSLNTEAFF. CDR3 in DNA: TGTGCCAGTAGTCTGGACAGCTTGAACACTGAAGCTTTCTTT. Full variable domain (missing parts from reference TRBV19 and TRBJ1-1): DGGITQSPKYLFRKEGQNVTLSCEQNLNHDAMYWYRQDPGQGLRLIYYSQIVNDFQKGDIAEGYSVSREKKESFPLTVTSAQKNPTAFYLCASSLDSLNTEAFFGQGTRLTVV.

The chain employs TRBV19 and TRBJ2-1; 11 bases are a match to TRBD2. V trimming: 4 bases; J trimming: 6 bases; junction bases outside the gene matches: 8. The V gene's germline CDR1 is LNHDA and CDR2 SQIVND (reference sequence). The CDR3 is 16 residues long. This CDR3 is CASSTTSGRTANEQFF. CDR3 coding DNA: TGTGCCAGTAGTACTACTAGCGGGAGAACCGCCAATGAGCAGTTCTTC. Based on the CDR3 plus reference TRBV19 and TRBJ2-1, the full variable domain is DGGITQSPKYLFRKEGQNVTLSCEQNLNHDAMYWYRQDPGQGLRLIYYSQIVNDFQKGDIAEGYSVSREKKESFPLTVTSAQKNPTAFYLCASSTTSGRTANEQFFGPGTRLTVL.

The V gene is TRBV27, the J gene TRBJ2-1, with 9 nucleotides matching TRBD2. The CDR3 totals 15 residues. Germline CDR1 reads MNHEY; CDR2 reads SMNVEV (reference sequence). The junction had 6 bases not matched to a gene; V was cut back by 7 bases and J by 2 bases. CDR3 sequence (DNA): TGTGCCAGCACCTCAAGCGGGAGGCCCTACAATGAGCAGTTCTTC. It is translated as CASTSSGRPYNEQFF.

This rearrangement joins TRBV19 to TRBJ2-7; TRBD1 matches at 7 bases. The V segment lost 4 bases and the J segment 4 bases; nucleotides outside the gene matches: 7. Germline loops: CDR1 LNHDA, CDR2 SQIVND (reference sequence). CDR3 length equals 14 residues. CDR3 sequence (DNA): TGTGCCAGTAGTAAGACAGGGCCTATATACGAGCAGTACTTC. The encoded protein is CASSKTGPIYEQYF.

The CDR3 nucleotides read TGTGCCAGCAGTAGTCTAGCAGCATCCGAGAACACCATATATTTT. The encoded protein is CASSSLAASENTIYF. This rearrangement joins TRBV28 to TRBJ1-3; D is unresolved. This CDR3 region has 15 residues. Germline V gives CDR1 MDHEN, CDR2 SYDVKM. The ends were cut back, 5 bases at V and 7 bases at J, with 18 bases in the middle.

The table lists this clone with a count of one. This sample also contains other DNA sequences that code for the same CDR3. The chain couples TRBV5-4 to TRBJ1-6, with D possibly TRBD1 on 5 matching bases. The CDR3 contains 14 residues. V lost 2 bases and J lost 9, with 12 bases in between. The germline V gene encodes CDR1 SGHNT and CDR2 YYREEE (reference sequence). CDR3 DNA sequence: TGTGCCAGCAGCTTCGAACAGGTGGCTTCACCCCTCCACTTT. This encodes CASSFEQVASPLHF.

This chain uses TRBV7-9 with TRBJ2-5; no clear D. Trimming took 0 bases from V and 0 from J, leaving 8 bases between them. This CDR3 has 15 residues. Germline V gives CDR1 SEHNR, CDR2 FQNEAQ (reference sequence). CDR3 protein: CASSLAEWYQETQYF. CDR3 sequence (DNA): TGTGCCAGCAGCTTAGCCGAGTGGTACCAAGAGACCCAGTACTTC.

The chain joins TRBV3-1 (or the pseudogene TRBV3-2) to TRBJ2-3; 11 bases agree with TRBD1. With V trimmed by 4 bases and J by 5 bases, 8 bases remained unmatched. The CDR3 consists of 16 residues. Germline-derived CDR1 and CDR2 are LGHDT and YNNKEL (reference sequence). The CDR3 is CASSRGQGASGDTQYF. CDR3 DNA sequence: TGTGCCAGCAGCCGTGGACAGGGGGCTTCGGGAGATACGCAGTATTTT.

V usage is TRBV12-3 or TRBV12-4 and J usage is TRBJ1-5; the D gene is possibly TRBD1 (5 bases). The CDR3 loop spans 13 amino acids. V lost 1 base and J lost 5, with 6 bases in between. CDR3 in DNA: TGTGCCAGCAGTTTAGAGGGGTATCAGCCCCAGCATTTT. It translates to CASSLEGYQPQHF.

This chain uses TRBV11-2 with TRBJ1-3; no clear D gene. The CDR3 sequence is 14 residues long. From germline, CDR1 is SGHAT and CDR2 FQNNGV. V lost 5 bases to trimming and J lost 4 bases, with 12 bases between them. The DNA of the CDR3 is TGTGCCAGCAGCGCGTACTCGGGGGGAAACACCATATATTTT. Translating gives CASSAYSGGNTIYF. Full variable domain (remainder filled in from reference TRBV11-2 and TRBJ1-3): EAGVAQSPRYKIIEKRQSVAFWCNPISGHATLYWYQQILGQGPKLLIQFQNNGVVDDSQLPKDRFSAERLKGVDSTLKIQPAKLEDSAVYLCASSAYSGGNTIYFGEGSWLTVV.

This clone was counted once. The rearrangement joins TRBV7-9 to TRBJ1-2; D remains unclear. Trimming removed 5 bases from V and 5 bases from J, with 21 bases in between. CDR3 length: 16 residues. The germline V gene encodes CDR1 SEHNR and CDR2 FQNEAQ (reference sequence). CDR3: CASSRNLRRGGYGYTF. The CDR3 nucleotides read TGTGCCAGCAGCCGAAACCTTAGACGCGGTGGGTATGGCTACACCTTC.

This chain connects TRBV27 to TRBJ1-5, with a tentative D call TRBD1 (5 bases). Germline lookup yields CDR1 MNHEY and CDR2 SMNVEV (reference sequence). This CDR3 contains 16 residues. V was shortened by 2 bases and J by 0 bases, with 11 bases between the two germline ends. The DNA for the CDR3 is TGTGCCAGCAGTTTAAAGGGACTACATAGCAATCAGCCCCAGCATTTT. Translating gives CASSLKGLHSNQPQHF.

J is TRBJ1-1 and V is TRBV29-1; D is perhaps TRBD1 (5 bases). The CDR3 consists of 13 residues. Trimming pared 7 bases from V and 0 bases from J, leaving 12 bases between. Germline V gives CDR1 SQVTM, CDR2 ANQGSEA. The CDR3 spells CSALGDMNTEAFF. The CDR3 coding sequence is TGCAGCGCCTTAGGGGATATGAACACTGAAGCTTTCTTT.

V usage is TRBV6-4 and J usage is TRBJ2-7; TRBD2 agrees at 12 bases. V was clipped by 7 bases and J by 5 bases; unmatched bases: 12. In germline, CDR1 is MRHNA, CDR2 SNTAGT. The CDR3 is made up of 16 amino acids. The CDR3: CASNDSRLAGVHEQYF. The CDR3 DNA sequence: TGTGCCAGCAACGACTCCCGACTAGCGGGAGTCCACGAGCAGTACTTC.

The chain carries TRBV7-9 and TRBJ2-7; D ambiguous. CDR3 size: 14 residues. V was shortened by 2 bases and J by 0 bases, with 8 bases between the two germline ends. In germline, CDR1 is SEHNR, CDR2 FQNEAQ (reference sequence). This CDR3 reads CASSLLQASYEQYF. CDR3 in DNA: TGTGCCAGCAGCTTACTTCAGGCCTCCTACGAGCAGTACTTC. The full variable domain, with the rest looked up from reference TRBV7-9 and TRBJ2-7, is DTGVSQNPRHKITKRGQNVTFRCDPISEHNRLYWYRQTLGQGPEFLTYFQNEAQLEKSRLLSDRFSAERPKGSFSTLEIQRTEQGDSAMYLCASSLLQASYEQYFGPGTRLTVT.

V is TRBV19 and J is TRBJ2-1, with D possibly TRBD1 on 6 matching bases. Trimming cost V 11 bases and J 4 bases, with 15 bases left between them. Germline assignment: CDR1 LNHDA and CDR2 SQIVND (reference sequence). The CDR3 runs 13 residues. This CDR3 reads CAVQGYSYNEQFF. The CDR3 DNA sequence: TGTGCCGTACAGGGATACTCATACAATGAGCAGTTCTTC.

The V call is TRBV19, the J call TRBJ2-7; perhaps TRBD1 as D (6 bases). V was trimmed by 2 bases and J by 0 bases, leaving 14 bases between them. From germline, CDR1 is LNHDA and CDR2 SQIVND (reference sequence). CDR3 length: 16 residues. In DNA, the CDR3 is TGTGCCAGTAGTATAAGACGAACAGGGAGCTCCTACGAGCAGTACTTC. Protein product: CASSIRRTGSSYEQYF.

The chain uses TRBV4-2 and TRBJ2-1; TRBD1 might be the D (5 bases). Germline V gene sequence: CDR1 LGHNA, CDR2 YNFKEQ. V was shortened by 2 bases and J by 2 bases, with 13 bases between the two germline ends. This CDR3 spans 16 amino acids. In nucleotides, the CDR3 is TGTGCCAGCAGCCAACTAGGGGATTCCCCCTACAATGAGCAGTTCTTC. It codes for CASSQLGDSPYNEQFF.

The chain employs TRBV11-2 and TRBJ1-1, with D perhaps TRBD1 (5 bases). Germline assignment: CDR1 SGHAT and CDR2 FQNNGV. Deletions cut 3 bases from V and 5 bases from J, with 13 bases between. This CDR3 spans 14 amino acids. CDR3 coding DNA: TGTGCCAGCAGCTTCCCCAGGGTTAGTACTGAAGCTTTCTTT. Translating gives CASSFPRVSTEAFF.